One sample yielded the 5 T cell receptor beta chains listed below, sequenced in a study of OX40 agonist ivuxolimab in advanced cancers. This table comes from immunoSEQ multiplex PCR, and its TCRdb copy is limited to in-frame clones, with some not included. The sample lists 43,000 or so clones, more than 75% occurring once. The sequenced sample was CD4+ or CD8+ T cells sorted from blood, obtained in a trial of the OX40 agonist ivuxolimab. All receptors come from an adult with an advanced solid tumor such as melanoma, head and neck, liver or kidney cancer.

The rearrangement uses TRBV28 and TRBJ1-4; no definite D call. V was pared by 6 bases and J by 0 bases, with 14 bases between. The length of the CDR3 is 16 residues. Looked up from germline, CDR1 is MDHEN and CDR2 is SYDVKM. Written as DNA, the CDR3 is TGTGCCAGCAGCCATGGACTTTCTGCAACTAATGAAAAACTGTTTTTT. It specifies CASSHGLSATNEKLFF.

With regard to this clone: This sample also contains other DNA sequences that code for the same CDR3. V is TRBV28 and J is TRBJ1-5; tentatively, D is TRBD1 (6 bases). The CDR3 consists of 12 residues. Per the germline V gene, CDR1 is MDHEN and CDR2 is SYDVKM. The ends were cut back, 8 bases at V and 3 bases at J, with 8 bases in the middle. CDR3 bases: TGTGCCAGCGGGGGCCTCAATCAGCCCCAGCATTTT. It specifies CASGGLNQPQHF.

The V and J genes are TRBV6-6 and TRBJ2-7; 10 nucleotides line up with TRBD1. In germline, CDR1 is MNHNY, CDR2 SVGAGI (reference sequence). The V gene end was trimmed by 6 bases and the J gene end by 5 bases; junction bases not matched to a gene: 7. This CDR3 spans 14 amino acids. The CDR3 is CASRRDRGGDEQYF. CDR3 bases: TGTGCCAGCAGGCGGGACAGGGGCGGGGACGAGCAGTACTTC.

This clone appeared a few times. The CDR3 sequence is CSVGRVTEAFF. In DNA, the CDR3 is TGCAGCGTAGGCAGGGTCACTGAAGCTTTCTTT. The rearrangement links TRBV29-1 to TRBJ1-1; maybe TRBD1 (5 bases). CDR1 SQVTM and CDR2 ANQGSEA come from the germline V gene. This CDR3 is 11 amino acids long. Trimming shortened V by 6 bases and J by 4 bases, and 9 bases separated the two germline ends.

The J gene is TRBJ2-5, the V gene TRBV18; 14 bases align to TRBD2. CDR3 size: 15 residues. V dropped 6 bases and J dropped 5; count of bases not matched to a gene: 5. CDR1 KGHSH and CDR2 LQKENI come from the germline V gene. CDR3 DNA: TGTGCCAGCTCCGTCGGGACTAGCGGGGGTGAGACCCAGTACTTC. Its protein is CASSVGTSGGETQYF.